This entry is about one TCR beta chain. Antigen: not known. The time point here: week 11, during vaccination. A 20-mer mutant IDH1 peptide at 300 ug was injected subcutaneously with topical imiquimod. New IDH1-mutant, ATRX-lost WHO grade 3 or 4 astrocytomas occurred in donors. Libraries were prepared by immunoSEQ multiplex PCR; TCRdb keeps only in-frame clonotypes and omits some of them. Among under 150,000 clones listed, almost 90% were seen once. The data were taken from a study of a mutant IDH1 vaccine in newly diagnosed glioma. As for the study in general: Investigators started vaccination 4-6 weeks after radiotherapy alone, or with temozolomide cycles. Patients arrived already treated with radiotherapy, temozolomide, or both, most having had both.

The receptor was isolated from a woman aged 45-59 years with glioma. Here the sequenced sample was PBMCs, taken from a glioma patient whose treatment included an IDH1 peptide vaccine.

The CDR3 coding sequence is TGTGCCAGCAGTCCCCTTTTAAGGTCAGGGGTTGATCAGCCCCAGCATTTT. Its protein product is CASSPLLRSGVDQPQHF. The V call is TRBV27, the J call TRBJ1-5, with D possibly TRBD1 on 6 matching bases. This CDR3 comprises 17 residues. Germline CDR1 reads MNHEY; CDR2 reads SMNVEV (reference sequence). Trimming left V 5 bases short and J 5 bases short, with 22 bases between.